The source of this T cell receptor (beta chain) is a study of T cell responses to AZD1222 COVID-19 vaccine. From germline, CDR1 is MNHEY and CDR2 SMNVEV (reference sequence). The CDR3 is 15 residues long. Trimming left V 3 bases short and J 8 bases short, with 16 bases between. Notes on the study in general: Only a handful of AZD1222 recipients tested seropositive at baseline.

A note on this clone: Antigen: not known.

Repertoires were generated with immunoSEQ multiplex PCR, while TCRdb's copy carries only in-frame clones and drops some. The table lists around 190,000 clones, about 92% of them singletons, with about 1.2% in the top ten. This TCR was recovered from an adult in good health. The rearrangement joins TRBV27 to TRBJ1-4; D possibly corresponds to TRBD1 (6 bases). The specimen was peripheral blood, collected on day 0 of AZD1222 vaccination. This CDR3 reads CASSFRQAGVEKLFF. CDR3 in DNA: TGTGCCAGCAGTTTTAGACAGGCAGGAGTGGAAAAACTGTTTTTT.